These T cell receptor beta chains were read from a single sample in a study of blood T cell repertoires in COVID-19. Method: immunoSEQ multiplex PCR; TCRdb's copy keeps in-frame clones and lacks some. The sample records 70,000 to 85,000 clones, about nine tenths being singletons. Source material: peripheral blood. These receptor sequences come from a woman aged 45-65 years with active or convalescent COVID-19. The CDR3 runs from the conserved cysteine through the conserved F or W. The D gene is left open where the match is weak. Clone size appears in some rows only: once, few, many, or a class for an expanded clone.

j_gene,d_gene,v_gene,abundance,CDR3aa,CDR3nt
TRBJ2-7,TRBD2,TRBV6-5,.,CASSYSVGGAYEQYF,TGTGCCAGCAGTTACTCTGTCGGGGGGGCATACGAGCAGTACTTC
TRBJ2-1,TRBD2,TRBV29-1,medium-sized,CSAPKVAGVEQFF,TGCAGCGCTCCTAAAGTAGCGGGGGTTGAGCAGTTCTTC
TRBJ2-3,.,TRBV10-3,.,CAISDPTRTDTQYF,TGTGCCATCAGTGACCCCACACGCACAGATACGCAGTATTTT
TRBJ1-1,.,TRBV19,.,CASSLDGDTEAFF,TGTGCCAGTAGTTTGGACGGGGACACTGAAGCTTTCTTT
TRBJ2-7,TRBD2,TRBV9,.,CASSEGLEGYEQYF,TGTGCCAGCAGCGAGGGACTAGAGGGCTACGAGCAGTACTTC
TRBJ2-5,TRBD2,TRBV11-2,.,CASSLASGGEETQYF,TGTGCCAGCAGCTTAGCGAGCGGGGGAGAAGAGACCCAGTACTTC
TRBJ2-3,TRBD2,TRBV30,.,CAWSPGLAGNTDTQYF,TGTGCCTGGAGCCCCGGACTAGCGGGGAACACAGATACGCAGTATTTT
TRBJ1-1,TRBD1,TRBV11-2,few,CASSLYQGGLVNTEAFF,TGTGCCAGCAGCTTATATCAGGGGGGTTTGGTGAACACTGAAGCTTTCTTT
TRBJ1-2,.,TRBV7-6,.,CASSLNGGAAYGYTF,TGTGCCAGCAGCCTTAATGGGGGCGCAGCCTATGGCTACACCTTC
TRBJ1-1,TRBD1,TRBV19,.,CASSSTGARTEAFF,TGTGCCAGTAGTTCAACAGGGGCGAGGACTGAAGCTTTCTTT